These 28 T cell receptor beta chains were sequenced from one sample in a study of blood T cell repertoires in COVID-19. The table came from immunoSEQ multiplex PCR; TCRdb's copy has only in-frame clones and leaves some out. The sample carries a few hundred thousand clones, around nine tenths recorded once. The sample was PBMCs or T cells enriched from blood (not recorded which). The receptors were gathered from a woman in her forties or fifties who had been exposed to COVID-19.

The chain joins TRBV28 to TRBJ2-3, with TRBD2 identical over 11 bases. The germline V gene has CDR1 MDHEN and CDR2 SYDVKM. CDR3 size: 15 residues. After removal of 2 bases from V and 5 bases from J, the junction contained 3 bases not matched to a gene. In nucleotides, the CDR3 is TGTGCCAGCAGTTTACTAGCGGGGGGCCAAGATACGCAGTATTTT. Amino acid sequence: CASSLLAGGQDTQYF.

This chain uses TRBV5-1 with TRBJ2-7, with 14 bases lining up with TRBD2. With V trimmed by 0 bases and J by 4 bases, 9 bases remained unmatched. Looked up from germline, CDR1 is SGHRS and CDR2 is YFSETQ. The length of the CDR3 is 18 residues. The CDR3 DNA reads as TGCGCCAGCAGCTTGGCCCGGACTAGCGGGGGGACCCTTTACGAGCAGTACTTC. As protein: CASSLARTSGGTLYEQYF.

This sequence joins TRBV16 and TRBJ1-1, with D tentatively TRBD1 (5 bases). The V gene lost 1 base and the J gene lost 0 bases, with 15 bases spanning the gap. Germline V lookup: CDR1 KGHSY, CDR2 FQNENV. This CDR3 comprises 17 residues. CDR3 nucleotide sequence: TGTGCCAGCAGCCAATTCGGCAGGGCTCGATTGAACACTGAAGCTTTCTTT. This sequence encodes CASSQFGRARLNTEAFF.

This chain uses TRBV10-2 with TRBJ1-1, with D possibly TRBD1 on 5 matching bases. Germline values: CDR1 WSHSY, CDR2 SAAADI. Trimming removed 4 bases at V and 10 bases at J, with 10 bases between. The CDR3 is 11 residues long. The CDR3, as DNA: TGCGCCAGCAGTGTAGGACACGTAGCTTTCTTT. Protein product: CASSVGHVAFF.

The rearrangement links TRBV9 to TRBJ1-2, with 7 bases identical to TRBD1. CDR3 length equals 13 residues. The junction had 7 bases not matched to a gene; V was cut back by 3 bases and J by 8 bases. Germline loops: CDR1 SGDLS, CDR2 YYNGEE. CDR3 sequence (DNA): TGTGCCAGCAGCGCCGGGACAGTACGCGGCTACACCTTC. Translated, it gives CASSAGTVRGYTF.

The chain combines TRBV2 with TRBJ1-4; the D gene is possibly TRBD1 (5 bases). CDR3 size: 15 residues. Between the trimmed V and J ends, which lost 8 bases and 7 bases, there was a span of 20 bases. Germline V gene data show CDR1 as SNHLY and CDR2 as FYNNEI. The CDR3 spells CASRGYNLGGEKLFF. The CDR3 DNA reads TGTGCCAGCCGGGGGTATAATCTCGGAGGTGAAAAACTGTTTTTT. Combining the CDR3 with reference TRBV2 and TRBJ1-4 gives the whole variable domain EPEVTQTPSHQVTQMGQEVILRCVPISNHLYFYWYRQILGQKVEFLVSFYNNEISEKSEIFDDQFSVERPDGSNFTLKIRSTKLEDSAMYFCASRGYNLGGEKLFFGSGTQLSVL.

CDR3 bases: TGTGCCAGCAGCCAAGGGACTAGCGGCGCTAACACAGATACGCAGTATTTT. It specifies CASSQGTSGANTDTQYF. V is TRBV11-3 and J is TRBJ2-3; 11 positions match TRBD2. J was trimmed by 2 bases and V by 5 bases; bases with no gene match: 9. The length of the CDR3 is 17 residues. CDR1 is SGHNT, CDR2 YENEEA, per germline. Supplemented by reference TRBV11-3 and TRBJ2-3, the full variable domain reads EAGVVQSPRYKIIEKKQPVAFWCNPISGHNTLYWYLQNLGQGPELLIRYENEEAVDDSQLPKDRFSAERLKGVDSTLKIQPAELGDSAVYLCASSQGTSGANTDTQYFGPGTRLTVL.

The chain couples TRBV7-9 to TRBJ1-5; 7 positions agree with TRBD1. There are 14 residues in the CDR3. The J segment lost 3 bases and the V segment lost 5 bases, leaving 4 bases of the junction unmatched. CDR1 and CDR2 (germline): SEHNR, FQNEAQ (reference sequence). CDR3 region: CASSQTGNNQPQHF. In nucleotides, the CDR3 is TGTGCCAGCAGCCAGACAGGGAACAATCAGCCCCAGCATTTT.

The chain uses TRBV6-5 and TRBJ1-2, with D unresolved. The germline V and J ends were trimmed by 7 bases and 4 bases, with 13 bases remaining between them. CDR1 and CDR2 (germline): MNHEY, SVGAGI. The length of the CDR3 is 13 residues. This CDR3 is CASTPGSGYGYTF. The CDR3 DNA follows: TGTGCCAGCACTCCGGGGTCGGGCTATGGCTACACCTTC.

Worth noting for this clone: Other DNA sequences in this specimen translate into the identical CDR3. This rearrangement joins TRBV5-1 to TRBJ2-5, with D unclear. Per germline, CDR1 SGHRS and CDR2 YFSETQ. This CDR3 spans 11 amino acids. Trimming stripped 4 bases from V and 1 base from J, with 2 bases between. CDR3 DNA sequence: TGCGCCAGCAGCCTCCAAGAGACCCAGTACTTC. Translation gives CASSLQETQYF. The whole variable domain, remainder taken from reference TRBV5-1 and TRBJ2-5, is KAGVTQTPRYLIKTRGQQVTLSCSPISGHRSVSWYQQTPGQGLQFLFEYFSETQRNKGNFPGRFSGRQFSNSRSEMNVSTLELGDSALYLCASSLQETQYFGPGTRLLVL.

The J gene is TRBJ2-7, the V gene TRBV9; 7 bases are a match to TRBD2. Trimming at V came to 2 bases and at J to 0 bases, leaving 5 bases not matched to a gene. CDR3 size: 15 residues. In germline, CDR1 is SGDLS, CDR2 YYNGEE. The CDR3 nucleotides are TGTGCCAGCAGCGTTACCGCGGGGGTCTCCTACGAGCAGTACTTC. This sequence encodes CASSVTAGVSYEQYF.

This clone appeared a few times. Other DNA sequences in this specimen translate into the identical CDR3. The J gene is TRBJ1-5, the V gene TRBV5-5, with D unclear. The germline V gene has CDR1 SGHKS and CDR2 YYEKEE (reference sequence). The CDR3 sequence is 15 residues long. V was pared by 2 bases and J by 0 bases, with 9 bases between. CDR3 DNA: TGTGCCAGCAGCTTAACGGGTTATAGCAATCAGCCCCAGCATTTT. Translated: CASSLTGYSNQPQHF.

The rearrangement links TRBV7-9 to TRBJ1-3; the D is unclear. Germline assignment: CDR1 SEHNR and CDR2 FQNEAQ (reference sequence). The CDR3 contains 11 residues. The V and J ends lost 5 bases and 8 bases respectively, with 7 bases between them. The CDR3 nucleotides are TGTGCCAGCAGCGAAGCGGACACCATATATTTT. The encoded protein is CASSEADTIYF.

The genes are TRBV5-4 and TRBJ1-6, with unresolved D. Germline CDR1 reads SGHNT; CDR2 reads YYREEE (reference sequence). The CDR3 runs 16 residues. Trimming removed 0 bases from V and 0 bases from J, with 7 bases in between. The CDR3: CASSLDVSSYNSPLHF. The CDR3 DNA is TGTGCCAGCAGCTTGGATGTTAGCTCCTATAATTCACCCCTCCACTTT.

The rearrangement links TRBV7-2 to TRBJ2-5, with 7 bases identical to TRBD1. J was trimmed by 5 bases and V by 7 bases; bases with no gene match: 7. CDR1 and CDR2 (germline): SGHTA, FQGNSA. This CDR3 region has 13 residues. The CDR3 DNA follows: TGTGCCAGCACCAACGGCAGGGGGGAGACCCAGTACTTC. This translates into CASTNGRGETQYF.

The chain employs TRBV2 and TRBJ1-3; D ambiguous. The CDR3 has 16 amino acids. The V and J ends lost 0 bases and 0 bases respectively, with 9 bases between them. Germline-derived CDR1 and CDR2 are SNHLY and FYNNEI. CDR3 sequence: CASSEAAPPSGNTIYF. In nucleotides, the CDR3 is TGTGCCAGCAGTGAAGCGGCACCACCCTCTGGAAACACCATATATTTT.

The V gene is TRBV6-5, the J gene TRBJ1-2, with 10 nucleotides matching TRBD1. With 6 bases clipped from V and 4 bases from J, the junction kept 8 bases outside the gene matches. The CDR3 loop spans 15 amino acids. Per the germline V gene, CDR1 is MNHEY and CDR2 is SVGAGI. Here the CDR3 DNA reads TGTGCCAGCAGACGCGGGACAGGGGATACCTATGGCTACACCTTC. This gives the protein CASRRGTGDTYGYTF.

V and J are TRBV10-3 and TRBJ1-1; 11 nucleotides match TRBD1. Germline values: CDR1 ENHRY, CDR2 SYGVKD. Trimming cost V 6 bases and J 5 bases; bases outside gene matches: 2. The CDR3 length is 13 residues. CDR3 coding DNA: TGTGCCATCAGGGGGACAGGGGGTACTGAAGCTTTCTTT. It yields the protein CAIRGTGGTEAFF.

This clone has just a few counts. The CDR3 region is CASSQAKWSGGKDTQYF. The DNA of the CDR3 is TGTGCCAGCAGCCAGGCGAAGTGGAGCGGGGGGAAAGATACGCAGTATTTT. J is TRBJ2-3 and V is TRBV3-1 (or the pseudogene TRBV3-2), with 9 nucleotides matching TRBD2. The germline V gene has CDR1 LGHDT and CDR2 YNNKEL (reference sequence). The CDR3 is made up of 17 amino acids. The V and J ends lost 3 bases and 5 bases, in that order; junction bases with no gene match: 12.

V gene TRBV7-9 combines with J gene TRBJ1-2; D gene uncertain. CDR1 and CDR2 from the germline V gene are SEHNR and FQNEAQ (reference sequence). The CDR3 contains 13 residues. Trimming removed 9 bases at V and 4 bases at J, with 15 bases between. CDR3 in DNA: TGTGCCAGTCGGAGGGCCGGCTCCTATGGCTACACCTTC. Translating gives CASRRAGSYGYTF.

This chain uses TRBV7-2 with TRBJ2-7, with 10 bases that match TRBD1. J was trimmed by 3 bases and V by 1 base; bases with no gene match: 9. This CDR3 spans 17 amino acids. CDR1 is SGHTA, CDR2 FQGNSA, per germline. The CDR3 nucleotides read TGTGCCAGCAGCTTAGTAGAGGGGGGGACAGGGGTCTACGAGCAGTACTTC. Translated, it gives CASSLVEGGTGVYEQYF.

The CDR3 coding sequence is TGTGCCAGCAGCCAAGCAGGGTATCAGCCCCAGCATTTT. It specifies CASSQAGYQPQHF. V usage is TRBV3-1 (or the pseudogene TRBV3-2) and J usage is TRBJ1-5; D perhaps matches TRBD1 (5 bases). Germline CDR1 and CDR2: LGHDT and YNNKEL (reference sequence). The ends were cut back, 1 base at V and 5 bases at J, with 6 bases in the middle. The CDR3 has 13 amino acids.

The rearrangement uses TRBV4-1 and TRBJ1-6; TRBD1 might be the D (6 bases). This CDR3 has 16 amino acids. The V end was cut by 6 bases, the J end by 5 bases, with 17 bases between. Germline-derived CDR1 and CDR2 are MGHRA and YSYEKL. CDR3 amino acids: CASRLSGGHDNSPLHF. DNA of the CDR3: TGCGCCAGCAGGCTATCTGGGGGACACGATAATTCACCCCTCCACTTT.

The V and J genes are TRBV5-5 and TRBJ2-7, with 10 bases identical to TRBD2. V shed 5 bases, J shed 0 bases, and the junction held 8 bases outside the gene matches. Germline V lookup: CDR1 SGHKS, CDR2 YYEKEE (reference sequence). CDR3 length equals 16 residues. CDR3 protein: CASRPGSGGASYEQYF. CDR3 DNA: TGTGCCAGCAGACCCGGAAGCGGGGGGGCCTCCTACGAGCAGTACTTC.

This chain joins TRBV30 and TRBJ1-1; D perhaps matches TRBD1 (6 bases). The CDR3 consists of 11 residues. The V gene's germline CDR1 is GTSNPN and CDR2 SVGIG (reference sequence). The ends were cut back, 5 bases at V and 7 bases at J, with 11 bases in the middle. The CDR3 nucleotides read TGTGCCTGGGGAAGACAGGATGAAGCTTTCTTT. It translates to CAWGRQDEAFF.

This clone was seen once. The rearrangement links TRBV27 to TRBJ2-2; 9 nucleotides agree with TRBD2. The germline CDR1 and CDR2 sequences are MNHEY and SMNVEV (reference sequence). With V trimmed by 7 bases and J by 5 bases, 11 bases remained unmatched. This CDR3 is 16 amino acids long. In DNA form, the CDR3 reads TGTGCCAGCACCAACCAAGCGGGGGGACCGACCGGGGAGCTGTTTTTT. Amino acid sequence: CASTNQAGGPTGELFF.

V usage is TRBV6-1 and J usage is TRBJ1-6; a possible D gene is TRBD1 (5 bases). Germline values: CDR1 MNHNS, CDR2 SASEGT. The germline V and J ends were trimmed by 1 base and 3 bases, with 19 bases remaining between them. There are 19 residues in the CDR3. Here the CDR3 reads CASSEVQGGEINYNSPLHF. The DNA for the CDR3 is TGTGCCAGCAGTGAAGTCCAGGGCGGGGAAATTAACTATAATTCACCCCTCCACTTT.

The chain combines TRBV27 with TRBJ2-1; 9 bases map to TRBD2. Germline V CDR1 and CDR2: MNHEY, SMNVEV (reference sequence). This CDR3 region has 13 residues. The CDR3 DNA sequence: TGTGCTACTGGGAGCGGGGGGCCTCCTGAGCAGTTCTTC. Amino acids: CATGSGGPPEQFF.